What follows is one TCR beta chain and its context. Antigen: not known. Germline lookup yields CDR1 SQVTM and CDR2 ANQGSEA. The CDR3 length is 14 residues. V dropped 1 base and J dropped 5 bases, with 13 bases sitting between them. The treatment denotes: approximately nine-day PBMC culture with coronavirus spike peptide pools or control peptides (ViraFEST assay). The data are from a study of vaccination and CD4 T cells after COVID-19. Across the whole study: The makeup of the convalescents was six males and four females, two of them Hispanic. A CEFX pool, an HIV-1 Nef pool, or else no peptide went into the control cultures.

At the Johns Hopkins FTIC core, DNA taken from cultured CD4+ T cells was sequenced by way of the Oncomine TCR Beta short-read assay. MiXCR, applied by TCRdb to the PCR reads, yields one record per CDR3 protein. Of more than 9,500 distinct CDR3 sequences listed, over 60% are singletons. The chain recombines TRBV29-1 with TRBJ2-3; no reliable D call. The material sequenced was CD4+ T cells from blood, cultured in vitro. The TCR originated in a human donor who had recovered from COVID-19. Here the CDR3 DNA reads TGCAGCGTTGAAGTTTGGAGCGTGGGAGATACGCAGTATTTT. Translating gives CSVEVWSVGDTQYF.